Below, 21 T cell receptor beta chains from the same sample are listed, as sequenced in a study of blood T cell repertoires in COVID-19. Sequencing was performed with immunoSEQ multiplex PCR; in TCRdb, only in-frame clones are kept and a portion is missing. The sample contains 450,000 to 500,000 clones, approximately 85% of which appear only once. The sequencing sample was made of peripheral blood. All receptors come from a human donor in a cohort sampled during active COVID-19.

The chain has TRBV19 and TRBJ2-7; TRBD2 is a possible D gene (5 bases). The length of the CDR3 is 13 residues. Looked up from germline, CDR1 is LNHDA and CDR2 is SQIVND (reference sequence). Trimming removed 1 base from V and 3 bases from J, with 7 bases in between. This chain's CDR3 is CASSIALVYEQYF. The DNA for the CDR3 is TGTGCCAGTAGTATAGCACTAGTCTACGAGCAGTACTTC.

This clone was seen a single time. V gene TRBV7-8 combines with J gene TRBJ1-2, with 8 bases identical to TRBD1. The germline gives CDR1 SGHVS, CDR2 FQNEAQ. V gave up 5 bases and J gave up 4 bases; unmatched junction bases: 9. CDR3 length: 15 residues. The CDR3 DNA reads as TGTGCCAGCAGCCTCAGGGGGCGTCCTGGCTATGGCTACACCTTC. Translation: CASSLRGRPGYGYTF.

The CDR3 spells CASSTAGSSGYEQFF. CDR3 bases: TGTGCCAGTAGTACGGCAGGGAGTAGCGGCTATGAGCAGTTCTTC. The chain carries TRBV19 and TRBJ2-1; maybe TRBD2 (6 bases). V shed 4 bases and J shed 8 bases, with 18 bases lying between them. The CDR3 loop spans 15 amino acids. Germline loops: CDR1 LNHDA, CDR2 SQIVND (reference sequence).

This chain connects TRBV19 to TRBJ1-5; no reliable D call. Germline V gene sequence: CDR1 LNHDA, CDR2 SQIVND (reference sequence). Trimming left V 5 bases short and J 5 bases short, with 10 bases between. The CDR3 loop spans 13 amino acids. CDR3 coding DNA: TGTGCCAGTAGTCCAATAGGAGATCAGCCCCAGCATTTT. It encodes CASSPIGDQPQHF.

This clone was seen once. The V and J genes are TRBV6-5 and TRBJ1-1, with a possible D match to TRBD1 (6 bases). The CDR3 is 14 amino acids. The V gene's germline CDR1 is MNHEY and CDR2 SVGAGI. V was pared by 6 bases and J by 7 bases, with 18 bases between. The DNA of the CDR3 is TGTGCCAGCAGGGGCACACCGGGACATTATGAAGCTTTCTTT. Its translation: CASRGTPGHYEAFF.

The chain joins TRBV6-4 to TRBJ2-4; TRBD2 agrees at 10 bases. With V trimmed by 4 bases and J by 5 bases, 5 bases remained unmatched. Germline V gene sequence: CDR1 MRHNA, CDR2 SNTAGT. The length of the CDR3 is 15 residues. In nucleotides, the CDR3 is TGTGCCAGCAGTGTTCCTAGCGGGAGAGAAAACATTCAGTACTTC. It translates to CASSVPSGRENIQYF.

This clone has just one count. J is TRBJ2-7 and V is TRBV9, with 9 bases that match TRBD1. CDR1 SGDLS and CDR2 YYNGEE come from the germline V gene. The CDR3 is 15 residues long. The ends lost 3 bases at V and 1 base at J; junction bases unmatched: 5. CDR3 in amino acids: CASSAGQGWSYEQYF. CDR3 coding DNA: TGTGCCAGCAGCGCCGGACAGGGGTGGTCCTACGAGCAGTACTTC.

This clone was picked up a small number of times. CDR3: CASSPVSTYEQYF. CDR3 bases: TGCGCCAGCAGCCCAGTCTCGACCTACGAGCAGTACTTC. This chain links TRBV5-1 with TRBJ2-7, with no clear D. Looked up from germline, CDR1 is SGHRS and CDR2 is YFSETQ. The V end lost 4 bases, the J end lost 2 bases, and 10 bases lay between the germline ends. The CDR3 runs to 13 residues.

The chain combines TRBV7-3 with TRBJ2-2, with D tentatively TRBD1 (6 bases). This CDR3 spans 15 amino acids. Germline V lookup: CDR1 SGHTA, CDR2 FQGTGA. Trimming left V 4 bases short and J 6 bases short, with 15 bases between. CDR3 amino acids: CASSSSGHPAGELFF. The CDR3 DNA follows: TGTGCCAGCAGCTCATCGGGACACCCTGCCGGGGAGCTGTTTTTT.

The chain employs TRBV5-1 and TRBJ2-7; D gene ambiguous. This CDR3 is 13 amino acids long. Germline-derived CDR1 and CDR2 are SGHRS and YFSETQ. The ends were cut back, 0 bases at V and 3 bases at J, with 7 bases in the middle. CDR3 loop: CASSLVADYEQYF. Written as DNA, the CDR3 is TGCGCCAGCAGCTTGGTCGCGGACTACGAGCAGTACTTC.

This sequence joins TRBV19 and TRBJ1-3; no clear D gene. The CDR3 consists of 15 residues. Germline assignment: CDR1 LNHDA and CDR2 SQIVND (reference sequence). V lost 7 bases and J 0 bases, leaving 13 bases between the germline ends. The CDR3 sequence: CASKEGTNSGNTIYF. The DNA of the CDR3 is TGTGCCAGTAAAGAGGGCACAAACTCTGGAAACACCATATATTTT.

The chain uses TRBV29-1 and TRBJ1-2; D unresolved. V lost 0 bases, J lost 4 bases, and 12 bases lay in between. Germline loops: CDR1 SQVTM, CDR2 ANQGSEA. The length of the CDR3 is 14 residues. This CDR3 is CSVEDQEGSYGYTF. The CDR3 coding sequence is TGCAGCGTTGAAGATCAGGAGGGTTCCTATGGCTACACCTTC.

V gene TRBV30 combines with J gene TRBJ2-3, with D maybe TRBD2 (5 bases). Trimming pared 8 bases from V and 2 bases from J, leaving 14 bases between. CDR3 length equals 13 residues. Looked up from germline, CDR1 is GTSNPN and CDR2 is SVGIG (reference sequence). CDR3 DNA sequence: TGTGCCGTGGTGGGGAGCTTCACAGATACGCAGTATTTT. Its protein is CAVVGSFTDTQYF.

This chain links TRBV25-1 with TRBJ1-3, with D possibly TRBD1 on 5 matching bases. The CDR3 totals 16 residues. Germline CDR1 and CDR2: MGHDK and SYGVNS. The V and J ends lost 9 bases and 0 bases respectively, with 18 bases between them. In nucleotides, the CDR3 is TGTGCCAGTCACAGCGGGCAGGGCCTCTCTGGAAACACCATATATTTT. Encoded protein: CASHSGQGLSGNTIYF.

This clone was counted between two and nine times. V gene TRBV2 combines with J gene TRBJ1-2, with a weak D call TRBD1 (5 bases). The CDR3 length is 13 residues. The V end lost 10 bases, the J end lost 0 bases, and 12 bases lay between the germline ends. Germline values: CDR1 SNHLY, CDR2 FYNNEI. The CDR3 protein is CATRRGANYGYTF. The CDR3 coding sequence is TGTGCCACCCGCCGGGGGGCTAACTATGGCTACACCTTC.

V and J are TRBV7-9 and TRBJ2-1; 8 positions match TRBD2. Losses at the gene ends were 5 bases for V and 7 bases for J; bases not matched to a gene: 10. Germline values: CDR1 SEHNR, CDR2 FQNEAQ (reference sequence). This CDR3 is built from 15 residues. CDR3 in amino acids: CASSSPGSGSNEQFF. The CDR3 DNA reads as TGTGCCAGCAGCAGCCCGGGAAGCGGGAGTAATGAGCAGTTCTTC.

This clone has a handful of counts. The rearrangement uses TRBV7-9 and TRBJ1-4; maybe TRBD1 (6 bases). V was shortened by 10 bases and J by 4 bases, with 10 bases between the two germline ends. Germline V lookup: CDR1 SEHNR, CDR2 FQNEAQ (reference sequence). CDR3 size: 12 residues. CDR3: CAIRGFNEKLFF. The CDR3 region has the DNA TGTGCCATCAGGGGCTTTAATGAAAAACTGTTTTTT.

V usage is TRBV10-2 and J usage is TRBJ2-7, with 14 bases identical to TRBD2. This CDR3 comprises 17 residues. J lost 1 base, V lost 11 bases, and 13 bases had no gene match. Germline-derived CDR1 and CDR2 are WSHSY and SAAADI. CDR3 residues: CASIKGLAGVGSYEQYF. CDR3 in DNA: TGCGCCTCAATCAAGGGACTAGCGGGAGTTGGTTCCTACGAGCAGTACTTC.

This chain links TRBV3-1 (or the pseudogene TRBV3-2) with TRBJ1-2; D remains ambiguous. V shed 4 bases and J shed 8 bases, with 11 bases lying between them. Germline V gene data show CDR1 as LGHDT and CDR2 as YNNKEL (reference sequence). CDR3 length: 12 amino acids. The CDR3 spells CASSPGPGGYTF. The CDR3 DNA reads as TGTGCCAGCAGCCCCGGGCCGGGGGGCTACACCTTC.

The V call is TRBV11-2, the J call TRBJ2-5; D is perhaps TRBD1 (6 bases). From germline, CDR1 is SGHAT and CDR2 FQNNGV. Trimming removed 5 bases at V and 5 bases at J, with 21 bases between. This CDR3 has 16 residues. CDR3 amino acids: CASSKTPGQQWETQYF. As DNA, the CDR3 is TGTGCCAGCAGCAAAACCCCGGGACAACAATGGGAGACCCAGTACTTC.

The V call is TRBV11-2, the J call TRBJ2-7, with 8 bases fitting TRBD1. This CDR3 contains 15 residues. CDR1 and CDR2 from the germline V gene are SGHAT and FQNNGV. The V segment lost 0 bases and the J segment 2 bases; nucleotides outside the gene matches: 3. The CDR3, as DNA: TGTGCCAGCAGCTTAGACACAGGGGGGACCTACGAGCAGTACTTC. This translates into CASSLDTGGTYEQYF.